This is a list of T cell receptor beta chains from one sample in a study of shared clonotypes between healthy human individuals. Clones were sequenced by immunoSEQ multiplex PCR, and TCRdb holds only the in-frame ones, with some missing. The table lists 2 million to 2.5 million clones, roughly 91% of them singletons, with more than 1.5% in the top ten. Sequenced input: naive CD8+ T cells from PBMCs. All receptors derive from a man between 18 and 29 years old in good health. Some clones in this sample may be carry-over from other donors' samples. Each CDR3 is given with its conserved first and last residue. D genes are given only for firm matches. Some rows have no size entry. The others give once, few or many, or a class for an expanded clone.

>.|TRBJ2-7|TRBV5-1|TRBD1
CASSSTGAYEQYF
TGCGCCAGCAGTTCCACAGGGGCCTACGAGCAGTACTTC
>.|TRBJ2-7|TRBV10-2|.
CASSPHPRKGYEQYF
TGCGCCAGCAGCCCCCACCCGAGGAAGGGATACGAGCAGTACTTC
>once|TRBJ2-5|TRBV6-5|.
CASSYWAGETQYF
TGTGCCAGCAGTTACTGGGCAGGGGAGACCCAGTACTTC
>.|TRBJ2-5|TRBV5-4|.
CASSRHAGETQYF
TGTGCCAGCAGTAGGCACGCCGGGGAGACCCAGTACTTC
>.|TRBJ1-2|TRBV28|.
CASSLPRAGYTF
TGTGCCAGCAGTCTCCCCCGCGCGGGCTACACCTTC
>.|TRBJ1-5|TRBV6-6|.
CASSSLHAGGNQPQHF
TGTGCCAGCAGTTCCTTACATGCCGGGGGCAATCAGCCCCAGCATTTT
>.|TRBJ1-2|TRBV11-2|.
CASSLQASKGYTF
TGTGCCAGCAGCTTGCAGGCCTCCAAAGGCTACACCTTC
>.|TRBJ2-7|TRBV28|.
CASSLVAEYEQYF
TGTGCCAGCAGTTTAGTGGCGGAGTACGAGCAGTACTTC
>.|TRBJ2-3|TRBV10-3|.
CAISDLLGGSTDTQYF
TGTGCCATCAGTGATTTGTTGGGCGGAAGCACAGATACGCAGTATTTT
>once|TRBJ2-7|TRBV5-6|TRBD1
CASSLGTGPYEQYF
TGTGCCAGCAGCTTGGGGACAGGACCTTACGAGCAGTACTTC
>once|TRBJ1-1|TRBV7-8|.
CASSLAVGDEAFF
TGTGCCAGCAGCTTAGCTGTAGGGGATGAAGCTTTCTTT
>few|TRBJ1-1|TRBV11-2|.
CASSPSGGRWDTEAFF
TGTGCCAGCAGCCCGAGCGGGGGTCGGTGGGACACTGAAGCTTTCTTT
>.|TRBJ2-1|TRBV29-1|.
CSVGMGREQFF
TGCAGCGTTGGTATGGGCAGGGAGCAGTTCTTC
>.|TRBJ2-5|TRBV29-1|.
CSGRVLGGSQYF
TGCAGCGGCCGGGTCCTAGGGGGGTCCCAGTACTTC
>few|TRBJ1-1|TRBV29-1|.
CSVSGFPQAFF
TGCAGCGTTTCGGGGTTCCCCCAAGCTTTCTTT
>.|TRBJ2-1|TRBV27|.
CASSLSYNFYNEQFF
TGTGCCAGCAGTTTAAGTTACAACTTCTACAATGAGCAGTTCTTC
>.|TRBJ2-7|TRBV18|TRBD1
CASSQGPGTGPYEQYF
TGTGCCAGCTCACAGGGGCCCGGGACAGGTCCCTACGAGCAGTACTTC
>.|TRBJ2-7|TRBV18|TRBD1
CASSADRESYEQYF
TGTGCCAGCTCAGCGGACAGGGAGTCCTACGAGCAGTACTTC
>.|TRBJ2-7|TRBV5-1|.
CASIPRDTKTEDSYEQYF
TGCGCCAGCATCCCCCGGGACACCAAGACAGAGGACTCCTACGAGCAGTACTTC
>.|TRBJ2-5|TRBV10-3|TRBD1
CAISESLDRGIQETQYF
TGTGCCATCAGTGAGTCTCTGGACAGGGGGATCCAAGAGACCCAGTACTTC
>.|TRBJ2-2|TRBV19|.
CASSISNGGTGELFF
TGTGCCAGTAGTATTTCGAACGGTGGCACCGGGGAGCTGTTTTTT
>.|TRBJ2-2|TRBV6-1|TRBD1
CASSGGTGWVWELFF
TGTGCCAGCAGTGGGGGGACAGGGTGGGTCTGGGAGCTGTTTTTT
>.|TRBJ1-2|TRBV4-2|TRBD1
CASSSTRTGNYGYTF
TGTGCCAGCAGCTCCACCCGGACAGGGAACTATGGCTACACCTTC
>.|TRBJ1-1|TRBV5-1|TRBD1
CASSERTGGTTTEAFF
TGCGCCAGCAGCGAAAGGACAGGGGGCACCACGACTGAAGCTTTCTTT
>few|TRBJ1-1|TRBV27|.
CASSSSFRAENTEAFF
TGTGCCAGCAGTTCATCGTTCCGGGCAGAGAACACTGAAGCTTTCTTT
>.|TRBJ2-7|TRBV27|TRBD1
CASSVTGTGAYEQYF
TGTGCCAGCAGTGTTACCGGGACAGGGGCTTACGAGCAGTACTTC
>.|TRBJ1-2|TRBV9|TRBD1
CASSASQGAGYGYTF
TGTGCCAGCAGCGCATCACAGGGGGCAGGCTATGGCTACACCTTC
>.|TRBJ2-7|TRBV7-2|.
CASSSSPYEQYF
TGTGCCAGCAGCTCGAGCCCCTACGAGCAGTACTTC
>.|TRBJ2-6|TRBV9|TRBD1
CASSVPTGASSGANVLTF
TGTGCCAGCAGCGTCCCGACAGGGGCTTCGTCTGGGGCCAACGTCCTGACTTTC
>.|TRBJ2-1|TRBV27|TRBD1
CASSSTGVNEQFF
TGTGCCAGCAGTTCCACAGGGGTCAATGAGCAGTTCTTC
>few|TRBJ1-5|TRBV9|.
CASSQGGQPQHF
TGTGCCAGCAGCCAAGGGGGGCAGCCCCAGCATTTT
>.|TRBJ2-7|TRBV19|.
CASSTRWGSYEQYF
TGTGCCAGTAGTACACGCTGGGGGTCCTACGAGCAGTACTTC
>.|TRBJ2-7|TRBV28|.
CASSSNRWEQYF
TGTGCCAGCAGCTCAAATCGGTGGGAGCAGTACTTC
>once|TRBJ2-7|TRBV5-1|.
CASSLGGVVRLEQYF
TGCGCCAGCAGCTTGGGAGGAGTGGTTCGGCTCGAGCAGTACTTC
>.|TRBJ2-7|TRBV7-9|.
CASSASGREQYF
TGTGCCAGCAGCGCCTCGGGGCGGGAGCAGTACTTC
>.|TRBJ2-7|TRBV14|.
CASSQGEVRYEQYF
TGTGCCAGCAGCCAAGGGGAAGTCCGCTACGAGCAGTACTTC
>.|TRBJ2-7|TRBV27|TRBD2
CASSLESSGSYEQYF
TGTGCCAGCAGTTTAGAATCTAGCGGCTCCTACGAGCAGTACTTC
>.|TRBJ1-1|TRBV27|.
CASSLSSGFMNTEAFF
TGTGCCAGCAGTTTAAGTTCGGGGTTCATGAACACTGAAGCTTTCTTT
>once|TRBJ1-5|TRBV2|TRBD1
CASRWTGDSNQPQHF
TGTGCCAGCAGGTGGACAGGGGATAGCAATCAGCCCCAGCATTTT
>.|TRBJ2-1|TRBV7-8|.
CASSLGSGYYNEQFF
TGTGCCAGCAGCTTAGGTAGCGGATACTACAATGAGCAGTTCTTC